This TCR beta chain comes out of a study of naive and memory T cell subsets (TCRdb year 2017). Background for the entire study: The figure summarizing these samples reported about 10 blood donors, 7 tuberculin skin test biopsies and 3 saline control biopsies. Skin biopsies were collected from tuberculin skin test sites or from saline-injected control sites and were processed for RNA extraction as previously described. PCR2 was typically a SYBR Green qPCR stopped at a set threshold; low-input samples could instead use end-point PCR (approximately 6 cycles). The paper's findings and limits, for the study overall: The larger number of TCRs at tuberculin skin test sites was interpreted as T cell infiltration of a delayed type IV hypersensitivity reaction. TCR sequences were reportedly recovered from both types of skin biopsy, with far more TCRs being found at tuberculin skin test sites. Details of skin biopsy collection and RNA processing were not given in the paper but were referenced to earlier studies. The RNA-based method was acknowledged as potentially sensitive to TCR transcript changes with T cell activation and differentiation.

The sample's treatment or condition label, in plain terms: skin biopsy from PPD injection site in Mantoux-positive individual. Total RNA was treated with RQ1 DNase, without cell sorting, prior to reverse transcription, with an input of roughly 1 to 1000 ng being targeted. The study reported a robust and sensitive protocol to amplify, sequence and analyze TCRs, based on 3' ligation of a UMI-containing oligonucleotide to TCR cDNA. Tuberculin skin test biopsies were obtained from sites injected with PPD in individuals who had a positive Mantoux test. Libraries were prepared from skin biopsies and whole blood to test how robust the pipeline was in samples where T cells are a minority population. Based on the germline V gene (reference sequence), the CDR1 and CDR2 sequences are DFQATT and SNEGSKA. The cysteine opens and the phenylalanine closes a CDR3 of 13 amino acids. Here the CDR3 DNA is all that survives: 39 bases in frame from base 1. V loses 2 bases of germline sequence and J loses 4 bases, and the interval between the two ends is 10 bases.

The library was built by means of UMI-ligation and nested PCR. TCR RNA was reverse transcribed with SuperScript IV using alpha and beta constant region primers for the blood and skin samples. The ligated cDNA was amplified by four rounds of PCR, in which nested alpha and beta constant region primers were used together with the SP2 primer. T4 RNA ligase 1 was used to ligate an oligonucleotide containing the Illumina SP2 primer and a UMI to the 3' end of the cDNA. The 12-nucleotide UMI was composed of two random hexamers separated by an eight-base spacer, which was included to prevent hairpin formation. From the second PCR onward, TCR alpha and beta chain libraries were processed separately, and dual indexing was applied for multiplexing. After pooling, the indexed libraries were analyzed by capillary electrophoresis and sequenced on either an Illumina MiSeq or NextSeq. Libraries were spiked with PhiX DNA at roughly 4.5-7% so that base diversity was increased and cluster recognition was improved. On the study's bioinformatics: Demultiplexor pulled UMIs out of read 2, joined the UMIs with the TCR sequence from read 1, and separated reads according to sample indices. V and J genes and V-J junctions were identified by Decombinator, and each TCR was assigned a five-part identifier that included V and J deletions. Collapsinator relied on UMIs to correct both sequencing errors and PCR amplification heterogeneity, producing a UMI-based abundance for each TCR. CDR3Translator turned identifiers into nucleotide sequence, translated the nucleotide sequence into amino acids, and pulled out CDR3 regions based on terminal motifs. Error-corrected alpha and beta TCR counts from blood and skin were compared after normalization to input RNA amount. TCRdb trimmed public reads at Q25 via fastp, called clones via MiXCR and kept in-frame beta chains. Here each entry gathers all rows of one CDR3 protein and keeps the most common genes and DNA. These V and J calls are TCRdb output, not the study's own analysis. This sample lists under 20,000 distinct CDR3 sequences; 8% to 10% were detected once. 6.5% to 7% of the sample goes to the ten largest clones.

About this clonotype: Its specific antigen is unknown. The record has no base qualities; no much larger clone is one base away.

The chain links TRBV20-1 with TRBJ2-3; the D gene identity is not certain. Here the sequenced sample was skin, taken from a tuberculin skin test site. The source is an adult in good health. The CDR3 has the sequence CSARTTAPDTQYF. The base sequence is TGCAGTGCTAGAACGACCGCTCCAGATACGCAGTATTTT.